This T cell receptor (beta chain) was found in a study of T-cell reconstitution after alpha-beta-depleted transplantation in children. CDR1 is SEHNR and CDR2 is FQNEAQ in the germline V gene (reference sequence). V lost 6 bases and J 3 bases, leaving 17 bases between the germline ends. This CDR3 contains 15 residues. This clonotype has at least ten counts. Unique molecular identifiers were incorporated into the prepared TCRbeta library. MiXCR, run by TCRdb on the PCR reads, gives a single entry per CDR3 protein. Of about 610,000 distinct CDR3 sequences listed, 10% to 13% are singletons. The sequence was obtained from a human donor who donated a stem cell graft to a child with acute myeloid leukemia. J is TRBJ2-5 and V is TRBV7-9, with D perhaps matching TRBD1 (6 bases). Specimen: PBMCs from the stem cell graft donor, collected from the stem cell graft. This CDR3 is CASRHRAVGEETQYF. CDR3 coding DNA: TGTGCCAGCAGGCACAGGGCGGTTGGGGAAGAGACCCAGTACTTC.